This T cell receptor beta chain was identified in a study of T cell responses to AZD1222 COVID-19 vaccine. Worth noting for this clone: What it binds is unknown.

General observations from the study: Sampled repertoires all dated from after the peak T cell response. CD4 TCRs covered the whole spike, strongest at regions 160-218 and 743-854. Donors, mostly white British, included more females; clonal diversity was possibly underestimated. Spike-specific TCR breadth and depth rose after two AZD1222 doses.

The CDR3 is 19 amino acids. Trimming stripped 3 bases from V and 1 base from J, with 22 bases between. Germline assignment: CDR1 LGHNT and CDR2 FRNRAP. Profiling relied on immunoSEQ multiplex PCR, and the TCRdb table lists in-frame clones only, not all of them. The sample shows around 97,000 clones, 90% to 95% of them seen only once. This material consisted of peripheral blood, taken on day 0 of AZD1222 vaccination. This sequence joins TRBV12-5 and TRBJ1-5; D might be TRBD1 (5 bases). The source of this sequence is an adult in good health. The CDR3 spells CASGFRRQILRPSNQPQHF. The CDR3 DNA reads TGTGCTAGTGGTTTCCGACGACAGATACTAAGACCGAGCAATCAGCCCCAGCATTTT. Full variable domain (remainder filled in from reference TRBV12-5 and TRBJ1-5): DARVTQTPRHKVTEMGQEVTMRCQPILGHNTVFWYRQTMMQGLELLAYFRNRAPLDDSGMPKDRFSAEMPDATLATLKIQPSEPRDSAVYFCASGFRRQILRPSNQPQHFGDGTRLSIL.